This entry is about one T cell receptor (beta chain). Sort purity for all populations was recorded as exceeding 98%. This sample is part of a study of beta chain features in type 1 diabetes. As every portion of the isolated RNA was reverse transcribed, the sequencing read expressed TCRB transcripts. Using immunoSEQ multiplex PCR, the repertoire was profiled, and TCRdb retains in-frame clones only, with some absent. The table records just over 450,000 clones, 30% of them present only once. Germline V gene sequence: CDR1 SQVTM, CDR2 ANQGSEA. Germline trimming cut 4 bases from V and 2 bases from J; bases unmatched to any gene: 14. This CDR3 contains 19 residues.

The chain couples TRBV29-1 to TRBJ2-1; 13 nucleotides align to TRBD2. This TCR derives from a man aged 18 to 29 in good health. Source material: naive CD4+ T cells from blood. Written as DNA, the CDR3 is TGCAGCGTTGTCAGGCCTACTAGCGGGAGGGACTCCACCTACAATGAGCAGTTCTTC. As protein: CSVVRPTSGRDSTYNEQFF.